This is a list of T cell receptor beta chains from one sample in a study of blood T cell repertoires in COVID-19. The protocol was immunoSEQ multiplex PCR, while the TCRdb copy is restricted to in-frame clones and leaves out a portion. The table includes around 180,000 clones, roughly 88% detected once. The material sequenced was PBMCs or T cells enriched from blood (not recorded which). These receptors were collected from a woman younger than 45 who had recovered from COVID-19. The CDR3 runs from the conserved cysteine through the conserved F or W. The size field is filled for only some rows; it gives once, few, many or a size class.

>TRBV28|-
CASSPEVHEQYF
>TRBV6-5|-
CASSPIDGRGAFF
>TRBV3-1/TRBV3-2|-
CASSSGLAETYEQYF
>TRBV7-3|-
CASSPGTIRGASTDTQYF
>TRBV11-3|-
CASSRAGANYNEQFF
>TRBV2|few
CASSSSGRASEQFF
>TRBV7-7|-
CASSPTGDYNEQFF
>TRBV27|-
CASSLLGRVNNSPLHF
>TRBV28|once
CASGVGQGGKQYF
>TRBV7-2|-
CASSLGVGTSLYEQYF
>TRBV28|few
CASSLYVSNQPQHF
>TRBV15|-
CATSAPQGDFGEQFF
>TRBV7-2|-
CASSPPGGLPQQYF
>TRBV3-1/TRBV3-2|-
CASSHKGAGTEAFF
>TRBV9|-
CASTSRTSEDEQFF
>TRBV27|-
CASSSYKSAGYEQYF
>TRBV21-1|-
CASSLNRECNQPQHF
>TRBV6-4|once
CASSDSRAGQGLNGAGNTIYF
>TRBV28|-
CASSLYQGYEQYF
>TRBV3-1/TRBV3-2|-
CASSQVASGQETQYF
>TRBV5-4|-
CASSFGGQGQPQHF
>TRBV2|-
CASRLAGETQYF
>TRBV29-1|-
CSVNHRGLGGELFF
>TRBV7-7|-
CASSYRVSGEQYF
>TRBV7-9|-
CASSLATGLYAVEAFF
>TRBV29-1|-
CSGGRGLAGGRNEQFF
>TRBV14|-
CASRRDSSSGELFF
>TRBV7-2|once
CASSRAGTVYNSPLHF
>TRBV15|-
CATSRDSSGGLNTQYF
>TRBV14|-
CASSFLRWDEQFF
>TRBV18|once
CASSPRISTGTGDTPYRSYNEQFF
>TRBV9|few
CASSPHQDSSMNTEAFF
>TRBV11-3|few
CASSLGTGGTYNEQFF